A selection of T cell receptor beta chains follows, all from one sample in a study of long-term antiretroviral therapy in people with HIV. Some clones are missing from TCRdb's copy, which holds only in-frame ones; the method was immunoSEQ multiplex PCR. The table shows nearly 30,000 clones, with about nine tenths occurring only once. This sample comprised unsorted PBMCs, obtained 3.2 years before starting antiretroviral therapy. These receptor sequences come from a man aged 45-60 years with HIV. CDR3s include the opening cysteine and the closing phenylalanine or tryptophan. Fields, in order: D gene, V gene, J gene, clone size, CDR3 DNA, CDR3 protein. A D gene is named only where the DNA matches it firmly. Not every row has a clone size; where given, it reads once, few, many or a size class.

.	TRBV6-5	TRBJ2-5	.	TGTGCCAGCAGTTCCCCCTCCGCCAAAGAGACCCAGTACTTC	CASSSPSAKETQYF
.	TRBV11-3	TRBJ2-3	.	TGTGCCAGCAGCTATACAAGCAGGGCAGGGGCAGATACGCAGTATTTT	CASSYTSRAGADTQYF
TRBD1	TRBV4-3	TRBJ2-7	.	TGCGCCAGCAGCCAAGGACAGGGGGCCACCTACGAGCAGTACTTC	CASSQGQGATYEQYF
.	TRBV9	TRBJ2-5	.	TGTGCCAGCAGCCCCCAGCCTACGGGACAAGAGACCCAGTACTTC	CASSPQPTGQETQYF
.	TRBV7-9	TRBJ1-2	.	TGTGCCAGCAGCTTATTGGCAGGACCCTATGGCTACACCTTC	CASSLLAGPYGYTF
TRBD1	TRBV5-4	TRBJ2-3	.	TGTGCCAGCAGCTTGGTGGTACAGGGGGCGGATACGCAGTATTTT	CASSLVVQGADTQYF
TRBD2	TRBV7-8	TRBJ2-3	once	TGTGCCTCTAATCCGGGACTAGCGGGGGGCGAGACAGATACGCAGTATTTT	CASNPGLAGGETDTQYF
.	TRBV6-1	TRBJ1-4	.	TGTGCCAGCAGTGAAGAGGCCCTAACTGGAAAACTGTTTTTT	CASSEEALTGKLFF
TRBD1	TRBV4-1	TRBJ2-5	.	TGCGCCAGCAGCCACCCGGACAGGGTGGCGAAGACCCAGTACTTC	CASSHPDRVAKTQYF
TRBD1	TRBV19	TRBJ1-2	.	TGTGCCAGTAGTACGTCGGGACAGGTTGGTCCCTATGGCTACACCTTC	CASSTSGQVGPYGYTF
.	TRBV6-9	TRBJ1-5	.	TGTGCCAGCAGTTATTCGATATATAGGGTTGGCAATCAGCCCCAGCATTTT	CASSYSIYRVGNQPQHF
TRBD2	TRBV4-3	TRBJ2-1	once	TGCGCCAGCAGCCAGACTAGCGGGGGGGGGTCCTACAATGAGCAGTTCTTC	CASSQTSGGGSYNEQFF
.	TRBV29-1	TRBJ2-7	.	TGCAGCGCCTCGGTGGTCGGAGTCTACGAGCAGTACTTC	CSASVVGVYEQYF
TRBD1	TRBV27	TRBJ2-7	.	TGTGCCAGCAGTCGGACAGGGGCCTACGAGCAGTACTTC	CASSRTGAYEQYF
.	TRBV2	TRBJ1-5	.	TGTGCCAGCAGTGAACAGGGCACGCAACATCAGCCCCAGCATTTT	CASSEQGTQHQPQHF
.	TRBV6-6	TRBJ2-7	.	TGTGCCAGCAGTCAAGGAGGACTCTCCTACGAGCAGTACTTC	CASSQGGLSYEQYF
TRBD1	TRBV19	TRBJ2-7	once	TGTGCCAGTAGTACACGGACAGGTTTTAGCTCCTACGAGCAGTACTTC	CASSTRTGFSSYEQYF
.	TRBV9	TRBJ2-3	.	TGTGCCAGCGGTACCGGAAGCTCCACAGATACGCAGTATTTT	CASGTGSSTDTQYF
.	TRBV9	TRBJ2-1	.	TGTGCCAGCAGCGTAGACGCAGGCACAAGCTCCTACAATGAGCAGTTCTTC	CASSVDAGTSSYNEQFF
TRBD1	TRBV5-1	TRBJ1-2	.	TGCGCCAGCAGTCCTACCGGGACAGGGGGGTTCTATGGCTACACCTTC	CASSPTGTGGFYGYTF
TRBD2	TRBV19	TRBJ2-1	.	TGTGCCAGTATCAAAACGGGGGCGGGGGGACGCCCCAGCTCCTACAATGAGCAGTTCTTC	CASIKTGAGGRPSSYNEQFF
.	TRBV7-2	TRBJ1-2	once	TGTGCCAGCAGCCCTGGACAGAGCATCTATGGCTACACCTTC	CASSPGQSIYGYTF
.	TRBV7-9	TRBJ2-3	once	TGTGCCAGCAGCTTAGGTTCGGGGGGACAGTCCGATACGCAGTATTTT	CASSLGSGGQSDTQYF
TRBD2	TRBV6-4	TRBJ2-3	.	TGTGCCAGCAGTGAGTTAGCGGGGCCAGATACGCAGTATTTT	CASSELAGPDTQYF
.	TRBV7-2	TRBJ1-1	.	TGTGCCAGCAGTGCAACCAGGGGGAACACTGAAGCTTTCTTT	CASSATRGNTEAFF
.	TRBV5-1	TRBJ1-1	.	TGCGCCAGCAGCTTGGTTTTGAACACTGAAGCTTTCTTT	CASSLVLNTEAFF
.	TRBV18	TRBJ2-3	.	TGTGCCAGCTCACCACGAAGCGTTAGCACAGATACGCAGTATTTT	CASSPRSVSTDTQYF
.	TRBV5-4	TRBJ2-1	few	TGTGCCAGCAGCCCCAGCCGGGGCAATGAGCAGTTCTTC	CASSPSRGNEQFF
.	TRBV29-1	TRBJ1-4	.	TGCAGCGTTGGCAGGTCCGCAACTAATGAAAAACTGTTTTTT	CSVGRSATNEKLFF
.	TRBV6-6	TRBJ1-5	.	TGTGCCAGCAATTTCCAGGGGCCTGGTCAGCCCCAGCATTTT	CASNFQGPGQPQHF
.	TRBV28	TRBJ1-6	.	TGTGCCAGCAGTTTTCAGGAATATAATTCACCCCTCCACTTT	CASSFQEYNSPLHF
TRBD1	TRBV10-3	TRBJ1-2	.	TGTGCCATCAGTGGTGTTGGGGACAGGGTACCCACTGACTATGGCTACACCTTC	CAISGVGDRVPTDYGYTF
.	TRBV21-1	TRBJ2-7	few	TGTGCCAGCAGCTCCCGGGCGGGACAGGAGAGCTCCTACGAGCAGTACTTC	CASSSRAGQESSYEQYF
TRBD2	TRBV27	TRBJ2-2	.	TGTGCCAGCAGCAAATGGGGGGGGGTGTTTTTT	CASSKWGGVFF
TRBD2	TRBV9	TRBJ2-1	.	TGTGCCAGCTCTCAGGGGCTAGCGGGAGTCAATGAGCAGTTCTTC	CASSQGLAGVNEQFF
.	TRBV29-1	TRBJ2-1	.	TGCAGCGTCAATCCGGGCCGGTCCTACAATGAGCAGTTCTTC	CSVNPGRSYNEQFF
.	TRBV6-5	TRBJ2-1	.	TGTGCCAGCAGTTCTTCACTAGCCAAGGCTTACAATGAGCAGTTCTTC	CASSSSLAKAYNEQFF
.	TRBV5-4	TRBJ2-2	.	TGTGCCAGCAGCGGATCTAGCGTTAGGACCGGGGAGCTGTTTTTT	CASSGSSVRTGELFF
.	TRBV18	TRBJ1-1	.	TGTGCCAGCTCACCCACCCCGGGGGGCACTGAAGCTTTCTTT	CASSPTPGGTEAFF
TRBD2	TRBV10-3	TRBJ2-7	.	TGTGCCAGCAGGGCCCTAGCGGGAGGGTCCTACGAGCAGTACTTC	CASRALAGGSYEQYF
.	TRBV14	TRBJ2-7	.	TGTGCCAGCAGCCAAGCCTTCTCGGGACATGTTAGGCTATCATCCTACGAGCAGTACTTC	CASSQAFSGHVRLSSYEQYF
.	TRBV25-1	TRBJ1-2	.	TGTGCCAGCCACGCGTCGGGGGGGATCTATGGCTACACCTTC	CASHASGGIYGYTF
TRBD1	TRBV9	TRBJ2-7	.	TGTGCCAGCAGCGTAGATCCCGGACAGGGACGGGAGCAGTACTTC	CASSVDPGQGREQYF
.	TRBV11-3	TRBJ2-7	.	TGTGCCAGCAGCCCCGGGTACAACAACACCTACGAGCAGTACTTC	CASSPGYNNTYEQYF
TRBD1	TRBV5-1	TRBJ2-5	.	TGCGCCAGCAGCTTGGGGGACAGGGGACAAGAGACCCAGTACTTC	CASSLGDRGQETQYF
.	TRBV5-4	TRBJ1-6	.	TGTGCCAGCAGCTTCGGGAGCTCCTATAATTCACCCCTCCACTTT	CASSFGSSYNSPLHF
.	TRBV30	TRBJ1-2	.	TGTGCCTGGAGTCGGGGCGAACCGTATAAACTCGGGAACTATGGCTACACCTTC	CAWSRGEPYKLGNYGYTF
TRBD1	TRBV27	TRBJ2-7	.	TGTGCCAGCAGTTTATCGAACAGGGGGCCGGGAGGATCCTACGAGCAGTACTTC	CASSLSNRGPGGSYEQYF
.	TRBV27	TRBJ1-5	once	TGTGCCAGCAGGTCCGGACCCCTCCGGGGCAATCAGCCCCAGCATTTT	CASRSGPLRGNQPQHF
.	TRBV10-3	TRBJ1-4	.	TGTGCCATCGATGACGAGGGTAATGAAAAACTGTTTTTT	CAIDDEGNEKLFF
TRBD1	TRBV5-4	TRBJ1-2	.	TGTGCCAGCAGCTTGACAGGGGCTAACTATGGCTACACCTTC	CASSLTGANYGYTF
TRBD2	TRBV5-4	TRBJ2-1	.	TGTGCCAGCAGCCCCGGGTTAGCGGGGGGGAATGAGCAGTTCTTC	CASSPGLAGGNEQFF
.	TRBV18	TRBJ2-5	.	TGTGCCAGCTCACCACCGACAGAGACCCAGTACTTC	CASSPPTETQYF